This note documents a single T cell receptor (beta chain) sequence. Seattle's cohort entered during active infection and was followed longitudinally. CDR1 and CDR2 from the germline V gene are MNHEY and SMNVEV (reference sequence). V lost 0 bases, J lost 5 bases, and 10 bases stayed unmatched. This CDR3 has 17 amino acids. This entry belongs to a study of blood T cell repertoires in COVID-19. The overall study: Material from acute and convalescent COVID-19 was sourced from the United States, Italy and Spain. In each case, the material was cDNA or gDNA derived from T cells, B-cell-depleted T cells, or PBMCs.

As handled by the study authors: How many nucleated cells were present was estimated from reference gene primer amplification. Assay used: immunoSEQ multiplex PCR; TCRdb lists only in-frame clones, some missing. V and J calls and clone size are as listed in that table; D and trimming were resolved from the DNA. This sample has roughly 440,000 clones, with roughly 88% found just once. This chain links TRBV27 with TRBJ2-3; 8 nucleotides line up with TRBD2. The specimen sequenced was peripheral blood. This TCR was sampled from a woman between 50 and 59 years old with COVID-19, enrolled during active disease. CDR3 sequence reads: CASSLSRTSFPGDTQYF. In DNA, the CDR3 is TGTGCCAGCAGTTTATCTAGGACTAGCTTCCCGGGAGATACGCAGTATTTT.